This T cell receptor beta chain is from a study of T cell responses to AZD1222 COVID-19 vaccine. TCRdb's table, derived via immunoSEQ multiplex PCR, lists solely in-frame clones and lacks some. The sample carries roughly 87,000 clones, 85% to 90% recorded once. A word on this clone: What it binds is unknown.

Per the germline V gene, CDR1 is SGHDN and CDR2 is FVKESK. This CDR3 has 15 residues. Trimming pared 0 bases from V and 2 bases from J, leaving 11 bases between. General study findings and limits: Of the AZD1222 recipients, only five to seven were seropositive at baseline. Donors, mostly white British, included more females; clonal diversity was possibly underestimated. It was only after the peak T cell response that any repertoires were sampled.

The material was peripheral blood, obtained 28 days after the second AZD1222 dose. The source of this sequence is an adult who received the AZD1222 COVID-19 vaccine. The chain is built from TRBV14 and TRBJ2-7; D ambiguous. This CDR3 is CASSQDEALPYEQYF. CDR3 coding DNA: TGTGCCAGCAGCCAAGACGAGGCCTTACCCTACGAGCAGTACTTC. Full variable domain (outside the CDR3, taken from reference TRBV14 and TRBJ2-7): EAGVTQFPSHSVIEKGQTVTLRCDPISGHDNLYWYRRVMGKEIKFLLHFVKESKQDESGMPNNRFLAERTGGTYSTLKVQPAELEDSGVYFCASSQDEALPYEQYFGPGTRLTVT.